This paragraph covers one T cell receptor beta chain sequence. The antigen remains undetermined. The method was immunoSEQ multiplex PCR; TCRdb's version includes in-frame clones alone and lacks a portion of them. Among more than 500,000 clones listed, approximately 95% were seen once. Naivety among CD8 cells was defined by CD45RO negativity and positive CCR7 selection, thereby excluding terminally differentiated effector memory CD45RA+ cells. The data belong to a study of shared clonotypes between healthy human individuals. Study overall: Used for every donor were three CD4 naive, three CD4 memory, two CD8 naive and one CD8 memory plate.

Broader study findings: When naive CD4 clonotypes were compared across a few donors, around 5% were shared. Rarefaction gave evidence that sorted-subset sequencing remained incomplete despite large depth. Sharing of clonotypes among donors was expected to vary with sequencing depth.

This clonotype was sampled from a woman aged 25 to 39 in good health. Sequencing input: naive CD8+ T cells sorted from blood.

The CDR3 is CASGSGAYNEQFF. The DNA for the CDR3 is TGTGCCAGCGGTAGCGGGGCCTACAATGAGCAGTTCTTC. The chain combines TRBV9 with TRBJ2-1; 8 bases align to TRBD2. The CDR3 runs 13 residues. The germline V gene encodes CDR1 SGDLS and CDR2 YYNGEE. V shed 7 bases, J shed 2 bases, and the junction held 2 bases outside the gene matches.